This entry concerns a single TCR beta chain. The data derive from a study of T cell responses to AZD1222 COVID-19 vaccine. Study-wide background: The study pooled second doses at about 4 or about 12 weeks.

Germline V gene sequence: CDR1 SGHRS, CDR2 YFSETQ. Trimming removed 3 bases at V and 6 bases at J, with 18 bases between. The CDR3 loop spans 15 amino acids. TCRdb's copy holds only in-frame clones and misses some; the assay was immunoSEQ multiplex PCR. The sample records more than 150,000 clones, approximately 92% being singletons. The chain employs TRBV5-1 and TRBJ1-1; D may be TRBD1 (5 bases). The TCR comes from an adult in good health. The sequencing here drew on peripheral blood, taken on day 0 of AZD1222 vaccination. The CDR3 DNA reads TGCGCCAGCAGCTCTGGCAGGGTAGGGTTTTCTGAAGCTTTCTTT. This gives the protein CASSSGRVGFSEAFF.